What follows are 5 T cell receptor beta chains derived from one specimen sequenced in a study of shared clonotypes between healthy human individuals. Here immunoSEQ multiplex PCR was the method, and the copy in TCRdb shows in-frame clones only, minus some. The data contain 950,000 to 1,100,000 clones, about 80% of them singletons. The source material was memory CD4+ T cells from PBMCs. Subset reported: CD45RA-negative fraction. The receptors originated from a man aged 18 to 30 in good health. Some clones in this sample may be carry-over from other donors' samples.

The rearrangement links TRBV5-6 to TRBJ2-5; D ambiguous. V gave up 2 bases and J gave up 3 bases, with 8 bases separating them. Germline loops: CDR1 SGHDT, CDR2 YYEEEE. The CDR3 length is 13 residues. CDR3 nucleotides: TGTGCCAGCAGCTTTCCACCAGAAGAGACCCAGTACTTC. This codes for CASSFPPEETQYF.

The genes are TRBV7-3 and TRBJ2-7, with 7 bases identical to TRBD1. The CDR3 is 15 amino acids. Per germline, CDR1 SGHTA and CDR2 FQGTGA. V lost 5 bases and J lost 6; bases outside the gene matches: 13. The CDR3 is CASSTNSGQSFEQYF. The CDR3 bases are TGTGCCAGCAGCACGAATTCGGGACAGAGTTTCGAGCAGTACTTC.

There are a few counts of this clone. For the CDR3, the DNA is TGTGCCAGCAGCCAAGGTTTCAGCATTAAAGGTGACACCGGGGAGCTGTTTTTT. Its protein is CASSQGFSIKGDTGELFF. The chain combines TRBV14 with TRBJ2-2; D remains ambiguous. The CDR3 is made up of 18 amino acids. CDR1 and CDR2 from the germline V gene are SGHDN and FVKESK. Between the trimmed V and J ends, which lost 1 base and 3 bases, there was a span of 18 bases.

The table lists this clone with a few counts. The chain joins TRBV6-6 to TRBJ1-2; D is possibly TRBD1 (6 bases). There are 13 residues in the CDR3. Germline values: CDR1 MNHNY, CDR2 SVGAGI (reference sequence). V dropped 5 bases and J dropped 2 bases, with 9 bases sitting between them. The DNA of the CDR3 is TGTGCCAGCAGTCAACAGGGCAACTATGGCTACACCTTC. It translates to CASSQQGNYGYTF.

The chain joins TRBV29-1 to TRBJ2-7, with D uncertain. Trimming stripped 5 bases from V and 0 bases from J, with 14 bases between. The CDR3 is 14 amino acids. Germline lookup yields CDR1 SQVTM and CDR2 ANQGSEA. The CDR3 spells CSVSVLPSSYEQYF. For the CDR3, the DNA is TGCAGCGTTTCAGTTCTACCCAGCTCCTACGAGCAGTACTTC.